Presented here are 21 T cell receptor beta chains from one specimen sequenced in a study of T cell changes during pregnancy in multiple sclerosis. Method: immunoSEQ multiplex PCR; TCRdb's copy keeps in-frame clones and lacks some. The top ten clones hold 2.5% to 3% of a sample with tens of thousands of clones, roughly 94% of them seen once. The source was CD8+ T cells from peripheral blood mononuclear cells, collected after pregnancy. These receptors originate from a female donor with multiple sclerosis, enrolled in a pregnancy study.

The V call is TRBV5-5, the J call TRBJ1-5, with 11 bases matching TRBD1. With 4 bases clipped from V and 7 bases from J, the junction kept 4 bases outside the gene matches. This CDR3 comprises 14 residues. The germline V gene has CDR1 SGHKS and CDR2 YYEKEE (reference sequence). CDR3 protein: CASSLGQGAQPQHF. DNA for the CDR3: TGTGCCAGCAGCCTCGGACAGGGGGCCCAGCCCCAGCATTTT. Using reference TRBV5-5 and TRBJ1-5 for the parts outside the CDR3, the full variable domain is DAGVTQSPTHLIKTRGQQVTLRCSPISGHKSVSWYQQVLGQGPQFIFQYYEKEERGRGNFPDRFSARQFPNYSSELNVNALLLGDSALYLCASSLGQGAQPQHFGDGTRLSIL.

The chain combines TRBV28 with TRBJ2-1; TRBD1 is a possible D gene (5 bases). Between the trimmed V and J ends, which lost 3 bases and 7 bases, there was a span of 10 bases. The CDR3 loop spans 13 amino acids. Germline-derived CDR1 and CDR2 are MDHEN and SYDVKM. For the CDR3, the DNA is TGTGCCAGCAGTTTGTTAGGGGATAATGAGCAGTTCTTC. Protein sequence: CASSLLGDNEQFF.

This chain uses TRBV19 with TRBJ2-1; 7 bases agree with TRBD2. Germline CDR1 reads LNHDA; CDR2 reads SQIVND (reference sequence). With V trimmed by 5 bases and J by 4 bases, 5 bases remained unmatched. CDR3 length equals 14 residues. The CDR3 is CASSPGTTYNEQFF. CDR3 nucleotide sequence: TGTGCCAGTAGTCCAGGGACTACGTACAATGAGCAGTTCTTC.

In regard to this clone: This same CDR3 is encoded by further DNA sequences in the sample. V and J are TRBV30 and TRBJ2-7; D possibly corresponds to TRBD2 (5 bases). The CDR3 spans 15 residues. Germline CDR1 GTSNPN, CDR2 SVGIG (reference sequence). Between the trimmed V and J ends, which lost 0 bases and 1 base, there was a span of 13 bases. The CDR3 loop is CAWSVRLAVSYEQYF. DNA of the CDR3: TGTGCCTGGAGTGTAAGGCTAGCTGTGTCCTACGAGCAGTACTTC.

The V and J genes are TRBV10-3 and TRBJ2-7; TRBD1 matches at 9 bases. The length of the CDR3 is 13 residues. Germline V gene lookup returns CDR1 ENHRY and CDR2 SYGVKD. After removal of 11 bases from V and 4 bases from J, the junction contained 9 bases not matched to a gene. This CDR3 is CAADDRGNYEQYF. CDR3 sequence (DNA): TGTGCCGCCGACGACAGGGGGAATTACGAGCAGTACTTC.

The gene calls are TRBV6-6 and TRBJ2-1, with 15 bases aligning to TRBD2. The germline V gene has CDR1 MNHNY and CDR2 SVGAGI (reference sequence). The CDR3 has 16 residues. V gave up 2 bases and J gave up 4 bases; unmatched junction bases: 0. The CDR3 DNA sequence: TGTGCCAGCAGTTACGGACTAGCGGGAGGGTACAATGAGCAGTTCTTC. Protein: CASSYGLAGGYNEQFF.

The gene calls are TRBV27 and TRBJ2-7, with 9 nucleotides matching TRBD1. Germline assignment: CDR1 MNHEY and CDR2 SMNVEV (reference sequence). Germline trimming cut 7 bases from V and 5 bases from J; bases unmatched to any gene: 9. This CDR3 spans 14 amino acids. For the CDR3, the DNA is TGTGCCAGCAAACCCGGGACAGGGATCCACGAGCAGTACTTC. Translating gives CASKPGTGIHEQYF.

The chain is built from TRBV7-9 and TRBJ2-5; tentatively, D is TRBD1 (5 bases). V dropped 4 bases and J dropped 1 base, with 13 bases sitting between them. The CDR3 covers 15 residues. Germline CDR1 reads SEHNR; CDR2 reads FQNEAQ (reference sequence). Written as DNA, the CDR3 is TGTGCCAGCAGCTCCGGAGACAGCTCCCAAGAGACCCAGTACTTC. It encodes CASSSGDSSQETQYF.

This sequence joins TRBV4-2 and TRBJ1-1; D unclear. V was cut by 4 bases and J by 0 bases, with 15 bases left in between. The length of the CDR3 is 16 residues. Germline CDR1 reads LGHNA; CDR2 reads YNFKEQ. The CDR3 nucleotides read TGTGCCAGCAGCCCCCCCCTACAGAAAATGAACACTGAAGCTTTCTTT. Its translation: CASSPPLQKMNTEAFF.

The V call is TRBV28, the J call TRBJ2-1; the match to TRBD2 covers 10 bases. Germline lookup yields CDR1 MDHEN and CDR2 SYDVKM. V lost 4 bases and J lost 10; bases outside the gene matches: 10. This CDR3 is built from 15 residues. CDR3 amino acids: CASSWGTSVFSEQFF. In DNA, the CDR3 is TGTGCCAGCAGTTGGGGGACTAGCGTCTTTAGCGAGCAGTTCTTC.

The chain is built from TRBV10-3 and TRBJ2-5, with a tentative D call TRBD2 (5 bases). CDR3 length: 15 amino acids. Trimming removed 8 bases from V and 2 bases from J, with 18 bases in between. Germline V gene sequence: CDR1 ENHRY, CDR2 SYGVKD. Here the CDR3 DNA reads TGTGCCATCGCGCCTGAGGGTGTGAGGCAAGAGACCCAGTACTTC. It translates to CAIAPEGVRQETQYF.

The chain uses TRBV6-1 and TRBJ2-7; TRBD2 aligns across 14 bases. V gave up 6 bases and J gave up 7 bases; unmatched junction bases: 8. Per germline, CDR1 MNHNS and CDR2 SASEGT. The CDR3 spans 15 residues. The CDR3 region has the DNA TGTGCCAGCAGCCGCGGGACTAGCGGGAGTTGGGAGCAGTACTTC. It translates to CASSRGTSGSWEQYF.

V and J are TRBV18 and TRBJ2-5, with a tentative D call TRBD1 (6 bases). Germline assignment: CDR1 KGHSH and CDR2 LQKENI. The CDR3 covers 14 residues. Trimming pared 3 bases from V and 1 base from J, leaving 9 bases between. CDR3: CASSPEDSQETQYF. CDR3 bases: TGTGCCAGCTCACCCGAGGACAGCCAAGAGACCCAGTACTTC. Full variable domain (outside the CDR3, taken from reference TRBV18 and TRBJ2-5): NAGVMQNPRHLVRRRGQEARLRCSPMKGHSHVYWYRQLPEEGLKFMVYLQKENIIDESGMPKERFSAEFPKEGPSILRIQQVVRGDSAAYFCASSPEDSQETQYFGPGTRLLVL.

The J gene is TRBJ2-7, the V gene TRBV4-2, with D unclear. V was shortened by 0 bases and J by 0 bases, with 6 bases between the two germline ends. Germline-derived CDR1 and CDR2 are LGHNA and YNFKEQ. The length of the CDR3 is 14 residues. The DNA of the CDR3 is TGTGCCAGCAGCCAAGACGGTGGCTCCTACGAGCAGTACTTC. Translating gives CASSQDGGSYEQYF.

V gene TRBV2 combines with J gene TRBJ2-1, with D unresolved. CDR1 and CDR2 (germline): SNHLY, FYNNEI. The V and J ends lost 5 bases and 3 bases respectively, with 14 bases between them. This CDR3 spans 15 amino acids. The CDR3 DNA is TGTGCCAGCAGTTCCCAGGAACTGAACTACAATGAGCAGTTCTTC. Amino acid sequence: CASSSQELNYNEQFF.

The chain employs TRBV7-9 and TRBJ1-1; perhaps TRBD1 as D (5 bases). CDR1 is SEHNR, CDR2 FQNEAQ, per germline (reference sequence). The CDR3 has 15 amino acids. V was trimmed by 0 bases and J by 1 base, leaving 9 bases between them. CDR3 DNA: TGTGCCAGCAGCTTAGCGGGGGGTTGGAACACTGAAGCTTTCTTT. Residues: CASSLAGGWNTEAFF.

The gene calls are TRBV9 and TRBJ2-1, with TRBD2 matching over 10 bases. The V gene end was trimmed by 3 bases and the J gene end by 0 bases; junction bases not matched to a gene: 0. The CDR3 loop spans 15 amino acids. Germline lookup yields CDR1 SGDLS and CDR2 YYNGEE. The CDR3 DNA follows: TGTGCCAGCAGCGCTAGCGGGAGCTCCTACAATGAGCAGTTCTTC. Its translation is CASSASGSSYNEQFF.

CDR3 in amino acids: CASSIGQFDIQYF. The CDR3, as DNA: TGTGCCAGTAGTATCGGACAGTTTGACATTCAGTACTTC. V gene TRBV19 combines with J gene TRBJ2-4; D possibly corresponds to TRBD1 (6 bases). The germline CDR1 and CDR2 sequences are LNHDA and SQIVND (reference sequence). V lost 3 bases and J 8 bases, leaving 11 bases between the germline ends. This CDR3 has 13 residues. The whole variable domain, remainder taken from reference TRBV19 and TRBJ2-4, is DGGITQSPKYLFRKEGQNVTLSCEQNLNHDAMYWYRQDPGQGLRLIYYSQIVNDFQKGDIAEGYSVSREKKESFPLTVTSAQKNPTAFYLCASSIGQFDIQYFGAGTRLSVL.

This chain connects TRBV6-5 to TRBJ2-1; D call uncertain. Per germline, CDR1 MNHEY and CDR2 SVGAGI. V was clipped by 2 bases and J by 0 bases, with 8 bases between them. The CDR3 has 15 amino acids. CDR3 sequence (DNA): TGTGCCAGCAGTTACCTTCTGAGCTCCTACAATGAGCAGTTCTTC. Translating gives CASSYLLSSYNEQFF.

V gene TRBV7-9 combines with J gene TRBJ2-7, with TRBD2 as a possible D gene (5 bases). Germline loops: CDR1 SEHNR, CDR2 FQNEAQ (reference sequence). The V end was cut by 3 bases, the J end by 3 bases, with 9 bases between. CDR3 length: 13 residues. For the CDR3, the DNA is TGTGCCAGCAGCTTCGGACGGGACTACGAGCAGTACTTC. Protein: CASSFGRDYEQYF. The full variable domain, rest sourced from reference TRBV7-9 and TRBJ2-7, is DTGVSQNPRHKITKRGQNVTFRCDPISEHNRLYWYRQTLGQGPEFLTYFQNEAQLEKSRLLSDRFSAERPKGSFSTLEIQRTEQGDSAMYLCASSFGRDYEQYFGPGTRLTVT.

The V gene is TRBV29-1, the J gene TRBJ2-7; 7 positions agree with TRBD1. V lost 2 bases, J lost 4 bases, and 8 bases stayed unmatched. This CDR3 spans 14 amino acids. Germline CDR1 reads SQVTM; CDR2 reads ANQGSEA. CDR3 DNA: TGCAGCGTTGAAAACCCGGGACAGACGTACGAGCAGTACTTC. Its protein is CSVENPGQTYEQYF.